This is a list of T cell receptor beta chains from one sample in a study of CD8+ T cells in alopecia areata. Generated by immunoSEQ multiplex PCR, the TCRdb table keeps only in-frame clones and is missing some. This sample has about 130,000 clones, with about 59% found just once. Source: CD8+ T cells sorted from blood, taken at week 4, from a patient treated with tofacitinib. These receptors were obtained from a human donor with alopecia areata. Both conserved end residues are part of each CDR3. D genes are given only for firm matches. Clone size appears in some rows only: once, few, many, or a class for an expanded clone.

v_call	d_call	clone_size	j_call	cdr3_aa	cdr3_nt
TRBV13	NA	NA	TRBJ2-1	CASSSRGSSYNEQFF	TGTGCCAGCAGCTCCCGGGGGAGCTCCTACAATGAGCAGTTCTTC
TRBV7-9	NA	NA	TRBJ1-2	CASSLPRGNHGYTF	TGTGCCAGCAGCCTGCCTCGGGGGAACCATGGCTACACCTTC
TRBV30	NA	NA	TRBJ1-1	CAWSWLDTEAFF	TGTGCCTGGAGTTGGTTGGACACTGAAGCTTTCTTT
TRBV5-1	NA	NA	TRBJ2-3	CASSLAGQVTDTQYF	TGCGCCAGCAGCCTGGCTGGGCAGGTGACAGATACGCAGTATTTT
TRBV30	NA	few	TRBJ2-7	CAWSEGAGDYEQYF	TGTGCCTGGAGTGAAGGGGCAGGGGACTACGAGCAGTACTTC
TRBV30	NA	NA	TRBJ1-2	CAWIEGIIGGYTF	TGTGCCTGGATTGAAGGGATAATCGGTGGCTACACCTTC
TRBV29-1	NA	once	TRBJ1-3	CSVEGSSGNTIYF	TGCAGCGTTGAGGGGTCCTCTGGAAACACCATATATTTT
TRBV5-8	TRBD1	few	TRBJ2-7	CASSLIPGQAPREQYF	TGTGCCAGCAGCTTAATTCCGGGACAGGCCCCAAGGGAGCAGTACTTC
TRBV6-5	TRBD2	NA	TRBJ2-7	CASSYREGPLREQYF	TGTGCCAGCAGTTACAGGGAGGGCCCGTTGAGGGAGCAGTACTTC
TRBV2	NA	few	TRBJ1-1	CASSENWGTEAFF	TGTGCCAGCAGTGAAAATTGGGGGACTGAAGCTTTCTTT
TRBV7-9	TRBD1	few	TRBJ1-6	CASSLRGLANSPLHF	TGTGCCAGCAGCCTAAGGGGGCTCGCGAATTCACCCCTCCACTTT
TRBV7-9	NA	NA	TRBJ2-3	CASSPPGGIRTDTQYF	TGTGCCAGCAGCCCACCAGGGGGGATTCGCACAGATACGCAGTATTTT
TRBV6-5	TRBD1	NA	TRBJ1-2	CASSPGQFYGYTF	TGTGCCAGCAGTCCGGGACAGTTCTATGGCTACACCTTC
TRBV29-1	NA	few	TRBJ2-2	CSVEWTGELFF	TGCAGCGTTGAGTGGACCGGGGAGCTGTTTTTT
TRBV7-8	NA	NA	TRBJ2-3	CASSLVRWGSTDTQYF	TGTGCCAGCAGCTTAGTACGTTGGGGGAGCACAGATACGCAGTATTTT
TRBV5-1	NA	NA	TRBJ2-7	CASSLAWGNYEQYF	TGCGCCAGCAGCTTGGCCTGGGGGAACTACGAGCAGTACTTC
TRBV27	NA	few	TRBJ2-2	CASSPGPRDTGELFF	TGTGCCAGCAGTCCGGGACCCCGGGACACCGGGGAGCTGTTTTTT
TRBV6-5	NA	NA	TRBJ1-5	CASSYGSNQPQHF	TGTGCCAGCAGTTACGGGAGCAATCAGCCCCAGCATTTT
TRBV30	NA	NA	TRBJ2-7	CAWGGEAEQYF	TGTGCCTGGGGAGGAGAGGCCGAGCAGTACTTC
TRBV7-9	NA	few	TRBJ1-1	CASSVDSKEAFF	TGTGCCAGCAGCGTGGACAGTAAAGAAGCTTTCTTT
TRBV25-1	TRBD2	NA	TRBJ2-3	CARKRGGQGDTQYF	TGTGCCAGGAAGCGGGGGGGCCAGGGAGATACGCAGTATTTT
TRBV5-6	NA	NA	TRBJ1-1	CASSFWGFLGTEAFF	TGTGCCAGCAGCTTTTGGGGATTTCTGGGCACTGAAGCTTTCTTT
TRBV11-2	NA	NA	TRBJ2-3	CASSLGVFGDTQYF	TGTGCCAGCAGCTTAGGAGTCTTTGGAGATACGCAGTATTTT
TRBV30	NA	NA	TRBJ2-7	CAWSGNLYEQYF	TGTGCCTGGAGCGGCAACTTGTACGAGCAGTACTTC
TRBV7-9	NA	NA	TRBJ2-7	CASSVSYEQYF	TGTGCCAGCAGCGTATCCTACGAGCAGTACTTC
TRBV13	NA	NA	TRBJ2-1	CASSTQLAWYEQFF	TGTGCCAGCAGCACACAGCTAGCGTGGTATGAGCAGTTCTTC
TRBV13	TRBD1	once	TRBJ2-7	CASSPVGDRGDEQYF	TGTGCCAGCAGCCCCGTTGGGGACAGGGGCGACGAGCAGTACTTC
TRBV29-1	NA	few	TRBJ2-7	CSVVDKPYEQYF	TGCAGCGTTGTGGACAAGCCCTACGAGCAGTACTTC
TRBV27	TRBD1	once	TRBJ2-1	CATGQVFNEQFF	TGTGCCACCGGACAGGTGTTCAATGAGCAGTTCTTC
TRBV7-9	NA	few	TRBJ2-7	CATSPGSSYEQYF	TGTGCCACCTCCCCCGGGAGCTCCTACGAGCAGTACTTC
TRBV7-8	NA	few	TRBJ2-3	CASSLRRQGDADTQYF	TGTGCCAGCAGCTTACGGCGCCAGGGAGACGCAGATACGCAGTATTTT
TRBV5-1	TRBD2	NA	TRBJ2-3	CASRQASGGVTDTQYF	TGCGCCAGCAGACAGGCTAGCGGTGGAGTCACAGATACGCAGTATTTT
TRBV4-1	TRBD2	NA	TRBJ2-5	CASSLSGDQETQYF	TGCGCCAGCAGCCTTAGCGGGGATCAAGAGACCCAGTACTTC
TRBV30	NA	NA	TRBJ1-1	CAWSVGEAMNTEAFF	TGTGCCTGGAGTGTCGGGGAGGCGATGAACACTGAAGCTTTCTTT
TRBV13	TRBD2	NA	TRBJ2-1	CASSTGLAGYEGEQFF	TGTGCCAGCAGCACGGGACTAGCTGGTTATGAGGGTGAGCAGTTCTTC
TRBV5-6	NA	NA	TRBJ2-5	CASSLGKTKQETQYF	TGTGCCAGCAGCTTAGGAAAAACAAAACAAGAGACCCAGTACTTC